The 16 T cell receptor beta chains listed next were all sequenced from one sample in a study of T-cell memory formation after mild COVID-19. TCRdb reprocessed the 5' RACE reads via MiXCR and lists one record per CDR3 protein. Of around 300,000 distinct CDR3 sequences in the sample, 7% to 10% are singletons; the top ten hold about 20%. The specimen was PBMCs or a T cell subset sorted from them (not recorded which). Source of these receptors: a young man who had mild COVID-19 (a few samples of this study predate the infection). Cell type and time point are not known.

This clonotype was counted many times. This rearrangement joins TRBV7-2 to TRBJ2-2; a weak D match, TRBD1 (5 bases). The germline gives CDR1 SGHTA, CDR2 FQGNSA. This CDR3 spans 15 amino acids. Trimming shortened V by 2 bases and J by 1 base, and 8 bases separated the two germline ends. The CDR3 here is CASSLTGENTGELFF. CDR3 DNA: TGTGCCAGCAGCTTAACAGGAGAGAACACCGGGGAGCTGTTTTTT.

This clonotype was counted between two and nine times. The chain employs TRBV6-5 and TRBJ2-3; maybe TRBD2 (6 bases). Trimming cost V 6 bases and J 6 bases, with 13 bases left between them. This CDR3 spans 13 amino acids. Germline CDR1 reads MNHEY; CDR2 reads SVGAGI. The CDR3: CASSLTSFDTQYF. The CDR3, as DNA: TGTGCCAGCAGCCTGACTAGTTTCGATACGCAGTATTTT.

This clonotype was detected many times. The gene calls are TRBV4-3 and TRBJ2-2; TRBD2 is a possible D gene (5 bases). This CDR3 is 15 amino acids long. Trimming stripped 0 bases from V and 7 bases from J, with 12 bases between. Germline V gene lookup returns CDR1 LGHNA and CDR2 YSLEER. The CDR3 reads CASSQDRGYGGELFF. The CDR3 DNA reads TGCGCCAGCAGCCAAGATCGAGGGTATGGCGGGGAGCTGTTTTTT.

V is TRBV25-1 and J is TRBJ2-1; 9 nucleotides line up with TRBD2. The CDR3 is made up of 13 amino acids. Germline CDR1 and CDR2: MGHDK and SYGVNS. The V and J ends lost 8 bases and 5 bases, in that order; junction bases with no gene match: 4. CDR3 residues: CASLAGGHNEQFF. The CDR3 bases are TGTGCCAGCTTGGCGGGGGGGCACAATGAGCAGTTCTTC.

V and J are TRBV3-1 and TRBJ2-1, with D perhaps being TRBD1 or TRBD2 (5 bases each). V gave up 7 bases and J gave up 7 bases, with 17 bases separating them. Germline values: CDR1 LGHDT, CDR2 YNNKEL (reference sequence). This CDR3 spans 14 amino acids. CDR3 sequence reads: CASTEGTLSNEQFF. CDR3 sequence (DNA): TGTGCCAGCACCGAAGGGACCCTCAGTAATGAGCAGTTCTTC.

This clonotype came up many times. The V call is TRBV7-2, the J call TRBJ2-2; the D gene is possibly TRBD2 (5 bases). Trimming left V 1 base short and J 5 bases short, with 8 bases between. Germline V gene sequence: CDR1 SGHTA, CDR2 FQGNSA. The length of the CDR3 is 14 residues. The CDR3 bases are TGTGCCAGCAGCTTAGAGGGCGGGACCGGGGAGCTGTTTTTT. This translates into CASSLEGGTGELFF.

This clonotype was observed a few times. The chain carries TRBV12-3 or TRBV12-4 and TRBJ2-7; D is possibly TRBD2 (5 bases). Between the trimmed V and J ends, which lost 3 bases and 3 bases, there was a span of 12 bases. There are 14 residues in the CDR3. The CDR3 spells CASSFLGEFYEQYF. CDR3 in DNA: TGTGCCAGCAGTTTCCTCGGGGAATTCTACGAGCAGTACTTC.

This clonotype was counted many times. This chain uses TRBV7-8 with TRBJ2-7; TRBD1 is a possible D gene (6 bases). Trimming took 1 base from V and 6 from J, leaving 13 bases between them. CDR3 length equals 14 residues. Germline lookup yields CDR1 SGHVS and CDR2 FQNEAQ. CDR3 bases: TGTGCCAGCAGCTTAGTTCTACAGGGCCGCGAGCAGTACTTC. It is translated as CASSLVLQGREQYF. Complete variable domain (other parts from reference TRBV7-8 and TRBJ2-7): GAGVSQSPRYKVAKRGQDVALRCDPISGHVSLFWYQQALGQGPEFLTYFQNEAQLDKSGLPSDRFFAERPEGSVSTLKIQRTQQEDSAVYLCASSLVLQGREQYFGPGTRLTVT.

This clonotype was seen a few times. The chain couples TRBV2 to TRBJ1-1; D call uncertain. V was pared by 4 bases and J by 0 bases, with 9 bases between. Germline V CDR1 and CDR2: SNHLY, FYNNEI. The CDR3 is made up of 14 amino acids. The CDR3: CASSVWGVNTEAFF. The CDR3 nucleotides are TGTGCCAGCAGTGTGTGGGGAGTGAACACTGAAGCTTTCTTT.

CDR3 loop: CSTIQGAENTEAFF. The DNA for the CDR3 is TGCAGCACCATACAGGGGGCCGAGAACACTGAAGCTTTCTTT. The V and J genes are TRBV29-1 and TRBJ1-1, with 9 bases matching TRBD1. Germline trimming cut 8 bases from V and 1 base from J; bases unmatched to any gene: 8. The CDR3 totals 14 residues. Germline V lookup: CDR1 SQVTM, CDR2 ANQGSEA. Full variable domain (rest looked up from reference TRBV29-1 and TRBJ1-1): SAVISQKPSRDICQRGTSLTIQCQVDSQVTMMFWYRQQPGQSLTLIATANQGSEATYESGFVIDKFPISRPNLTFSTLTVSNMSPEDSSIYLCSTIQGAENTEAFFGQGTRLTVV.

The chain employs TRBV7-9 and TRBJ2-2; 8 bases are a match to TRBD1. In germline, CDR1 is SEHNR, CDR2 FQNEAQ (reference sequence). V lost 3 bases, J lost 6 bases, and 6 bases stayed unmatched. This CDR3 spans 15 amino acids. The CDR3 spells CASSFLGQGSGELFF. In DNA form, the CDR3 reads TGTGCCAGCAGCTTCCTAGGACAGGGTTCCGGGGAGCTGTTTTTT.

This chain links TRBV28 with TRBJ2-5, with D maybe TRBD2 (6 bases). V gave up 7 bases and J gave up 1 base, with 16 bases separating them. CDR1 is MDHEN, CDR2 SYDVKM, per germline. The CDR3 loop spans 15 amino acids. The chain's CDR3 is CASIPTGLIQETQYF. CDR3 coding DNA: TGTGCCAGCATTCCTACGGGACTGATCCAAGAGACCCAGTACTTC.

The chain is built from TRBV7-9 and TRBJ2-7; the D gene could be TRBD1 or TRBD2 (6 bases each). Between the trimmed V and J ends, which lost 4 bases and 7 bases, there was a span of 23 bases. The CDR3 sequence is 16 residues long. Germline CDR1 and CDR2: SEHNR and FQNEAQ (reference sequence). This chain's CDR3 is CASSSRTRGPRDEQYF. CDR3 in DNA: TGTGCCAGCAGCTCCCGGACCCGGGGGCCTAGGGATGAGCAGTACTTC.

The chain employs TRBV5-8 and TRBJ1-5, with a possible D match to TRBD1 (6 bases). Looked up from germline, CDR1 is SGHTS and CDR2 is YDEGEE. V was shortened by 0 bases and J by 3 bases, with 13 bases between the two germline ends. This CDR3 is built from 16 residues. CDR3 DNA sequence: TGTGCCAGCAGCTTGGCCCTAACAGGGTTCAATCAGCCCCAGCATTTT. Translated: CASSLALTGFNQPQHF.

This clonotype was picked up a small number of times. V and J are TRBV28 and TRBJ2-7, with a weak D call TRBD2 (5 bases). Germline V gene sequence: CDR1 MDHEN, CDR2 SYDVKM. Trimming removed 7 bases from V and 0 bases from J, with 13 bases in between. There are 14 residues in the CDR3. In DNA, the CDR3 is TGTGCCAGCATCTCCCCGGGGAGCTCCTACGAGCAGTACTTC. Amino acid sequence: CASISPGSSYEQYF.

The V call is TRBV5-1, the J call TRBJ1-1; the match to TRBD1 covers 8 bases. Unmatched junction bases numbered 5, after V lost 0 bases and J lost 1 base. The CDR3 has 16 residues. Germline V gives CDR1 SGHRS, CDR2 YFSETQ. In nucleotides, the CDR3 is TGCGCCAGCAGCTTGGCCGGGACAGGAGGGAACACTGAAGCTTTCTTT. It encodes CASSLAGTGGNTEAFF.